The clone carrying this T cell receptor (beta chain) was picked up one time. Reverse transcription used roughly 0.45 to 1 ug RNA and random hexamers. The immunoSEQ assay covered 54 Vbeta and 13 Jbeta segments for CDR3. TCRdb re-called the immunoSEQ multiplex PCR reads through MiXCR, storing one row per CDR3 protein. This table has roughly 150,000 distinct CDR3 sequences, less than 97% appearing once. These data originate in a study of CD8 T cells in Susac syndrome. The CDR3 runs 13 residues. V lost 0 bases to trimming and J lost 0 bases, with 3 bases between them. Germline values: CDR1 GTSNPN, CDR2 SVGIG (reference sequence). TCR beta was sequenced from blood CD8+ and CD4+ T cells. TEMRA cells were FACS-enriched, and CD8+ and CD4+ T cells were isolated negatively.

This receptor was obtained from a human donor with multiple sclerosis. The sample was CD8+ T cells from PBMCs. The chain carries TRBV30 and TRBJ1-3; D ambiguous. CDR3 in DNA: TGTGCCTGGAGTGTTTACTCTGGAAACACCATATATTTT. It codes for CAWSVYSGNTIYF.